This T cell receptor (beta chain) was observed in a study of T cell changes during pregnancy in multiple sclerosis. Using immunoSEQ multiplex PCR, the repertoire was profiled, and TCRdb retains in-frame clones only, with some absent. This table has 80,000 or so clones, about 91% appearing once. CDR3 length: 14 amino acids. Looked up from germline, CDR1 is SEHNR and CDR2 is FQNEAQ (reference sequence). V shed 0 bases and J shed 6 bases, with 8 bases lying between them. This clone was detected ten times or more. The TCR originated in a female donor with multiple sclerosis, enrolled in a pregnancy study. The sequences come from peripheral blood, collected before pregnancy. This rearrangement joins TRBV7-9 to TRBJ2-2, with D tentatively TRBD2 (6 bases). CDR3 sequence (DNA): TGTGCCAGCAGCTTAGCTCCTAGCGCCGGGGAGCTGTTTTTT. It encodes CASSLAPSAGELFF.